This T cell receptor (beta chain) was recorded in a study of shared clonotypes between healthy human individuals. Replicate PCRs run on sorted subsets employed around 200 ng DNA, some 33,000 T cell genomes. Clones were sequenced by immunoSEQ multiplex PCR, and TCRdb holds only the in-frame ones, with some missing. The profile shows 1.5 million to 2.5 million clones, 85% to 95% of them singletons. Turning to this clone: Its target is unknown.

V was clipped by 4 bases and J by 0 bases, with 22 bases between them. The CDR3 runs to 19 residues. The V gene's germline CDR1 is SEHNR and CDR2 FQNEAQ (reference sequence). Findings and caveats of the study: Naive CD4 clonotypes were shared across a few donors at 4.5% to 6.5%.

In the naive CD8 group, cells lacked CD45RO and were positively selected for CCR7, so terminally differentiated effector memory CD45RA+ cells were left out. Donors, without exception, were Caucasian adults residing in Nashville, Tennessee. The chain combines TRBV7-9 with TRBJ2-1; the D gene is possibly TRBD2 (5 bases). The TCR originated in a man younger than 30 in good health. The sample comprised naive CD8+ T cells sorted from blood. CDR3 DNA: TGTGCCAGCAGCTCCGACTTTAGCGAACTGCCCTACTCCTACAATGAGCAGTTCTTC. Protein product: CASSSDFSELPYSYNEQFF.